One and the same sample provided the 21 T cell receptor beta chains below, sequenced in a study of cytomegalovirus exposure and HLA in healthy donors. PCR involved 60 Vbeta and 13 Jbeta primers. This table comes from immunoSEQ multiplex PCR, and its TCRdb copy is limited to in-frame clones, with some not included. The sample shows some 110,000 clones, 78% of them seen only once. The sample comprised PBMCs. Receptor source: a man aged 30 to 45 in good health and CMV-seronegative.

The V and J genes are TRBV6-6 and TRBJ2-7; perhaps TRBD1 as D (5 bases). CDR3 length: 13 amino acids. Germline lookup yields CDR1 MNHNY and CDR2 SVGAGI (reference sequence). Between the trimmed V and J ends, which lost 5 bases and 7 bases, there was a span of 15 bases. CDR3 loop: CASSGAGPQEQYF. The CDR3 DNA follows: TGTGCCAGCAGTGGGGCAGGACCACAGGAGCAGTACTTC.

The V gene is TRBV19, the J gene TRBJ1-5, with a weak D call TRBD1 (6 bases). The germline V and J ends were trimmed by 3 bases and 7 bases, with 13 bases remaining between them. CDR1 and CDR2 (germline): LNHDA, SQIVND (reference sequence). The CDR3 totals 14 residues. The DNA for the CDR3 is TGTGCCAGTAGTATGGCACAGGGTGGGCAGCCCCAGCATTTT. Protein sequence: CASSMAQGGQPQHF.

This clone was seen just once. The chain recombines TRBV6-5 with TRBJ1-3; no reliable D call. The CDR3 contains 14 residues. In germline, CDR1 is MNHEY, CDR2 SVGAGI. Trimming took off 0 bases at V and 5 bases at J, with 8 bases between the two ends. The CDR3 loop reads CASSYSAARNTIYF. CDR3 bases: TGTGCCAGCAGTTACTCGGCAGCGAGAAACACCATATATTTT.

The rearrangement uses TRBV7-9 and TRBJ1-4, with D possibly TRBD1 on 5 matching bases. This CDR3 comprises 18 residues. Germline-derived CDR1 and CDR2 are SEHNR and FQNEAQ (reference sequence). The ends were cut back, 0 bases at V and 7 bases at J, with 21 bases in the middle. The CDR3 region has the DNA TGTGCCAGCAGCTTAGCTAACCGGGACTCCCATTTAGGTGAAAAACTGTTTTTT. As protein: CASSLANRDSHLGEKLFF.

The genes are TRBV5-4 and TRBJ1-1; 10 nucleotides line up with TRBD1. The V segment lost 4 bases and the J segment 5 bases; nucleotides outside the gene matches: 5. The germline V gene encodes CDR1 SGHNT and CDR2 YYREEE (reference sequence). The CDR3 covers 14 residues. This chain's CDR3 is CASSLTGGVTEAFF. The CDR3 nucleotides read TGTGCCAGCAGCCTGACAGGGGGCGTTACTGAAGCTTTCTTT.

The chain carries TRBV5-5 and TRBJ1-2; 8 nucleotides agree with TRBD1. There are 14 residues in the CDR3. V gave up 4 bases and J gave up 4 bases; unmatched junction bases: 6. Germline V gene lookup returns CDR1 SGHKS and CDR2 YYEKEE (reference sequence). The CDR3: CASSGDRTGYGYTF. The CDR3 DNA is TGTGCCAGCAGCGGGGACAGGACAGGCTATGGCTACACCTTC.

This clone turned up a few times. V and J are TRBV7-2 and TRBJ2-3; 9 nucleotides agree with TRBD2. The J segment lost 3 bases and the V segment lost 4 bases, leaving 8 bases of the junction unmatched. Germline V CDR1 and CDR2: SGHTA, FQGNSA. The CDR3 is 16 residues long. CDR3 sequence (DNA): TGTGCCAGCAGCTACCAGAGGGCGGGGGGGACAGATACGCAGTATTTT. Amino acid sequence: CASSYQRAGGTDTQYF.

V gene TRBV27 combines with J gene TRBJ2-2; 8 nucleotides line up with TRBD2. Germline lookup yields CDR1 MNHEY and CDR2 SMNVEV (reference sequence). V lost 1 base to trimming and J lost 0 bases; unmatched junction nucleotides: 4. This CDR3 region has 17 residues. The CDR3 nucleotides are TGTGCCAGCAGTTTATTGGGCGGGAGGTCGAACACCGGGGAGCTGTTTTTT. Its translation: CASSLLGGRSNTGELFF.

The genes are TRBV2 and TRBJ2-7; TRBD1 aligns across 11 bases. Trimming took 6 bases from V and 6 from J; bases not matched to a gene: 13. The germline V gene has CDR1 SNHLY and CDR2 FYNNEI. The CDR3 extends over 16 amino acids. In nucleotides, the CDR3 is TGTGCCAGCAGGCCAAGGACGACCGGGACAGGGGGCGAGCAGTACTTC. This codes for CASRPRTTGTGGEQYF.

This chain connects TRBV6-5 to TRBJ2-1; weak D call: TRBD2 (5 bases). Germline V gene lookup returns CDR1 MNHEY and CDR2 SVGAGI. CDR3 length: 12 amino acids. Trimming removed 10 bases at V and 10 bases at J, with 17 bases between. The CDR3 nucleotides read TGTGCCACCTCGAACGAGGGAATGGAGCAGTTCTTC. Protein sequence: CATSNEGMEQFF.

In its sample, this clone was seen once. The chain combines TRBV10-2 with TRBJ1-1; no reliable D call. V shed 8 bases and J shed 6 bases, with 16 bases lying between them. Germline V gene data show CDR1 as WSHSY and CDR2 as SAAADI. The CDR3 sequence is 13 residues long. For the CDR3, the DNA is TGCGCCAGCTCTACCCGGCGGGATTCTGAAGCTTTCTTT. Encoded protein: CASSTRRDSEAFF.

This chain connects TRBV7-9 to TRBJ2-7, with TRBD2 identical over 9 bases. CDR1 is SEHNR, CDR2 FQNEAQ, per germline (reference sequence). The CDR3 is 14 amino acids. The V segment lost 3 bases and the J segment 4 bases; nucleotides outside the gene matches: 4. The CDR3 sequence is CASSFRREGYEQYF. The CDR3 bases are TGTGCCAGCAGCTTTCGGCGGGAGGGGTACGAGCAGTACTTC.

The J gene is TRBJ2-2, the V gene TRBV5-6; D perhaps matches TRBD1 (6 bases). Trimming shortened V by 0 bases and J by 4 bases, and 7 bases separated the two germline ends. This CDR3 spans 14 amino acids. The germline CDR1 and CDR2 sequences are SGHDT and YYEEEE. CDR3 DNA sequence: TGTGCCAGCAGCTTGGGAGGGGGCACCGGGGAGCTGTTTTTT. Its protein product is CASSLGGGTGELFF.

The chain links TRBV27 to TRBJ1-6; 10 bases match TRBD1. The CDR3 spans 15 residues. Germline V gene lookup returns CDR1 MNHEY and CDR2 SMNVEV (reference sequence). The junction had 6 bases not matched to a gene; V was cut back by 5 bases and J by 8 bases. CDR3 nucleotides: TGTGCCAGCAGTCAGACAGGGGGCCCGGATTCACCCCTCCACTTT. Translated, it gives CASSQTGGPDSPLHF.

This chain uses TRBV6-1 with TRBJ2-7, with 11 positions matching TRBD1. Germline CDR1 and CDR2: MNHNS and SASEGT. Trimming at V came to 1 base and at J to 3 bases, leaving 5 bases not matched to a gene. The CDR3 consists of 16 residues. This CDR3 reads CASSEGGTGGLYEQYF. The CDR3, as DNA: TGTGCCAGCAGTGAAGGGGGGACAGGGGGGCTCTACGAGCAGTACTTC.

The rearrangement joins TRBV9 to TRBJ1-3, with 12 bases identical to TRBD1. Looked up from germline, CDR1 is SGDLS and CDR2 is YYNGEE. The CDR3 has 16 residues. Germline trimming cut 3 bases from V and 4 bases from J; bases unmatched to any gene: 5. The CDR3 sequence is CASSDRDRGLGNTIYF. The CDR3 DNA follows: TGTGCCAGCAGCGACCGGGACAGGGGGCTCGGAAACACCATATATTTT. The full variable domain, completed using reference TRBV9 and TRBJ1-3, is DSGVTQTPKHLITATGQRVTLRCSPRSGDLSVYWYQQSLDQGLQFLIQYYNGEERAKGNILERFSAQQFPDLHSELNLSSLELGDSALYFCASSDRDRGLGNTIYFGEGSWLTVV.

J is TRBJ2-2 and V is TRBV9; maybe TRBD1 (5 bases). Germline CDR1 SGDLS, CDR2 YYNGEE. This CDR3 is 16 amino acids long. V lost 0 bases, J lost 14 bases, and 23 bases lay in between. The CDR3 DNA follows: TGTGCCAGCAGCGTAGTGGAAGGACACTGCCTCTTGGCCCTGTTTTTT. Its protein product is CASSVVEGHCLLALFF.

The J gene is TRBJ1-2, the V gene TRBV10-2, with D maybe TRBD1 (6 bases). This CDR3 has 13 amino acids. Germline V CDR1 and CDR2: WSHSY, SAAADI. Trimming shortened V by 2 bases and J by 4 bases, and 8 bases separated the two germline ends. The CDR3 nucleotides are TGCGCCAGCAGTGAGGTGGACAGCTATGGCTACACCTTC. Translated, it gives CASSEVDSYGYTF.

The chain employs TRBV7-9 and TRBJ2-3; 10 nucleotides line up with TRBD1. The CDR3 is 16 amino acids. CDR1 SEHNR and CDR2 FQNEAQ come from the germline V gene (reference sequence). V dropped 4 bases and J dropped 3; count of bases not matched to a gene: 7. In DNA, the CDR3 is TGTGCCAGCAGCTCGACAGGGGGCTATCTAACAGATACGCAGTATTTT. It encodes CASSSTGGYLTDTQYF.

CDR3 amino acids: CASSQTSGRVLEQYF. The CDR3 DNA sequence: TGTGCCAGCAGTCAGACTAGCGGGAGGGTGCTCGAGCAGTACTTC. The rearrangement uses TRBV28 and TRBJ2-7, with 14 bases aligning to TRBD2. The germline CDR1 and CDR2 sequences are MDHEN and SYDVKM. The CDR3 runs 15 residues. Trimming at V came to 5 bases and at J to 6 bases, leaving 6 bases not matched to a gene.

J is TRBJ1-6 and V is TRBV6-6; weak D call: TRBD1 (6 bases). Trimming left V 10 bases short and J 6 bases short, with 19 bases between. Germline loops: CDR1 MNHNY, CDR2 SVGAGI (reference sequence). The CDR3 length is 15 residues. CDR3 loop: CATVTGIAGNSPLHF. CDR3 coding DNA: TGTGCCACCGTAACAGGGATAGCGGGTAATTCACCCCTCCACTTT.